Listed below are T cell receptor beta chains from one sample, sequenced in a study of patients and donors after allogeneic stem cell transplantation. Using its own MiXCR run on the RT-PCR reads, TCRdb lists one record per CDR3 protein. The profile covers around 150,000 distinct CDR3 sequences, with approximately 30% appearing a single time and around 3% taken by the ten largest. The sample was blood, either unsorted or a sorted T cell fraction (not recorded which). These receptors were collected from a human donor who was either an allogeneic HSCT recipient or a stem cell or donor lymphocyte infusion donor (not recorded which). It is not recorded whose cells these are; they may come from a transplant donor. CDR3s include the opening cysteine and the closing phenylalanine or tryptophan. The D gene is left open where the match is weak. A row's size may be missing; if present it is once, few, many or a size class.

D | J | size | V | DNA | CDR3
TRBD2 | TRBJ2-1 | - | TRBV9 | TGTGCCAGCAGCCCCGGACTAGCGGGAGCCACCTACAATGAGCAGTTCTTC | CASSPGLAGATYNEQFF
TRBD1 | TRBJ2-1 | few | TRBV7-9 | TGTGCCAGCAGCCCACAGGGGAGCTCCTACAATGAGCAGTTCTTC | CASSPQGSSYNEQFF
- | TRBJ2-7 | few | TRBV27 | TGTGCCAGCAGAGGGGTCTTAACCTACGAGCAGTACTTC | CASRGVLTYEQYF
TRBD2 | TRBJ2-5 | few | TRBV5-1 | TGCGCCAGCAGCTTGTGGAGCGGGAGGGGAGAGACCCAGTACTTC | CASSLWSGRGETQYF
TRBD1 | TRBJ2-1 | few | TRBV6-1 | TGTGCCAGCAGTGAACAGGGGGCCTTCAATGAGCAGTTCTTC | CASSEQGAFNEQFF
TRBD2 | TRBJ2-7 | once | TRBV20-1 | TGCAGTACTAGCGAGGTATCGTCCGAGCAGTACTTC | CSTSEVSSEQYF
TRBD2 | TRBJ2-4 | few | TRBV12-3/TRBV12-4 | TGTGCCAGCAGTTTGGCGGGGGAGTTCAAAAACATTCAGTACTTC | CASSLAGEFKNIQYF
- | TRBJ1-6 | - | TRBV7-2 | TGTGCCAGCAGTCTCCGACTGGACGGTTTTTCACCCCTCCACTTT | CASSLRLDGFSPLHF
- | TRBJ1-1 | few | TRBV5-1 | TGCGCCAGCAGCTTTCTACAGGGTCTCTTCACTGAAGCTTTCTTT | CASSFLQGLFTEAFF
- | TRBJ1-5 | few | TRBV7-6 | TGTGCCAGCAGCTTAGCAGGGTCGTTGGATCAGCCCCAGCATTTT | CASSLAGSLDQPQHF
- | TRBJ1-1 | many | TRBV5-1 | TGCGCCAGCAGCTTGGCGACAGGCTATGAAGCTTTCTTT | CASSLATGYEAFF
TRBD2 | TRBJ2-1 | - | TRBV7-9 | TGTGCCAGCAGCCCCGGGACTAGTTATGAGCAGTTCTTC | CASSPGTSYEQFF
TRBD1 | TRBJ2-7 | - | TRBV7-6 | TGTGCCAGCAGCTCCTCTACAGGGGGCGCGGACTACGAGCAGTACTTC | CASSSSTGGADYEQYF
- | TRBJ1-4 | few | TRBV5-1 | TGCGCCAGCAGCTTGTTCCAGGGCGCTGGTAATGAAAAACTGTTTTTT | CASSLFQGAGNEKLFF
- | TRBJ1-1 | few | TRBV4-1 | TGCGCCAGCAGCCAAGGAAGTCGGTTACCTGAAGCTTTCTTT | CASSQGSRLPEAFF
- | TRBJ2-5 | few | TRBV12-3/TRBV12-4 | TGTGCCAGCAGTTTTATGACACTACTACAAGAGACCCAGTACTTC | CASSFMTLLQETQYF
TRBD2 | TRBJ2-1 | - | TRBV7-2 | TGTGCCAGCAGCTTAGCTCGTTTTCTAGCGGGAGTGAATGAGCAGTTCTTC | CASSLARFLAGVNEQFF
- | TRBJ1-5 | few | TRBV5-6 | TGTGCCAGTACCCTGACCCCTTATAGCAATCAGCCCCAGCATTTT | CASTLTPYSNQPQHF
TRBD2 | TRBJ2-5 | - | TRBV24-1 | TGTGCCACCAGTGATAGTGGGAGGGCCCAAGAGACCCAGTACTTC | CATSDSGRAQETQYF
- | TRBJ1-5 | few | TRBV4-3 | TGCGCCAGCAGCCCCGGGGTAAATCAGCCCCAGCATTTT | CASSPGVNQPQHF
- | TRBJ1-4 | - | TRBV4-1 | TGCGCCAGCAGCCAAGAAGGGGTCAGGAGGAATGAAAAACTGTTTTTT | CASSQEGVRRNEKLFF
- | TRBJ2-7 | - | TRBV7-9 | TGTGCCAGCAGCCTCCTGACAGGCCACGAGCAGTACTTC | CASSLLTGHEQYF
TRBD1 | TRBJ1-2 | - | TRBV6-5 | TGTGCCAGCAGTAGGACAGGGAACTATGGCTACACCTTC | CASSRTGNYGYTF
TRBD1 | TRBJ1-2 | - | TRBV29-1 | TGCAGCGCAGGGGGAGGGGACTATGGCTACACCTTC | CSAGGGDYGYTF
- | TRBJ2-7 | - | TRBV6-6 | TGTGCCAGCAGTTATGGGCTGACGGGGGAGCAGTACTTC | CASSYGLTGEQYF
- | TRBJ1-1 | - | TRBV27 | TGTGCCAGCATAAGGCAATTGGGGCGACGGGGCACTGAAGCTTTCTTT | CASIRQLGRRGTEAFF